This T cell receptor (beta chain) was profiled in a study of CD4 and CD8 cells across lung adenocarcinoma regions. The patients had localized lung adenocarcinoma, a non-small cell subtype. A single record per CDR3 protein comes from TCRdb applying MiXCR to the PCR reads. The table records around 19,000 distinct CDR3 sequences, about 54% of them present only once. Material for sequencing was CD8+ T cells from the center of a lung tumor. The receptor was derived from a female donor with lung adenocarcinoma. The CD4 and CD8 labels of this study may be unreliable.

The CDR3: CASGGRDEEIQYF. CDR3 nucleotides: TGTGCCAGCGGAGGCCGTGACGAAGAGATCCAGTACTTC. V is TRBV27 and J is TRBJ2-4; TRBD2 might be the D (5 bases). Trimming removed 8 bases from V and 13 bases from J, with 21 bases in between. The germline CDR1 and CDR2 sequences are MNHEY and SMNVEV (reference sequence). The CDR3 consists of 13 residues.